The source of this T cell receptor beta chain is a study of cytomegalovirus exposure and HLA in healthy donors. General study findings and limits: In a later analysis, 17,000 or so TCR beta sequences were associated with HLA alleles at 0.05 false discovery rate. Within a later analysis, the majority of CMV-associated TCR beta chains appeared HLA-restricted.

The CDR3 is 15 residues long. PCR used 60 Vbeta primers and 13 Jbeta primers. Clones were sequenced by immunoSEQ multiplex PCR, and TCRdb holds only the in-frame ones, with some missing. The sample lists 150,000 to 200,000 clones, 70% to 80% occurring once. This clone was recorded only once. What it binds is unknown. This clonotype was sampled from a woman aged 45-59 years in good health and CMV-seronegative. Sequenced input: PBMCs. The chain is built from TRBV21-1 and TRBJ2-7; the D call of TRBD2 is as the table states it, not checked on the DNA. TRBV21-1 is annotated as a pseudogene. The CDR3 DNA is TGTGCCAGCAGGGAGAGAGGGAGCAGGTGGGGAGAGCAGTACTTC. It encodes CASRERGSRWGEQYF.